The 5 T cell receptor beta chains presented below share a single source sample, sequenced in a study of control samples from healthy donors and cancer patients. TCRdb keeps only in-frame clones here, not all; method: immunoSEQ multiplex PCR. This table has approximately 150,000 clones, about 90% appearing once. Sequencing input: blood. The source is a woman aged 25 to 39 in good health.

This chain uses TRBV5-4 with TRBJ2-2, with 10 bases identical to TRBD2. Germline loops: CDR1 SGHNT, CDR2 YYREEE (reference sequence). Trimming cost V 2 bases and J 2 bases; bases outside gene matches: 3. The CDR3 has 16 amino acids. The CDR3 reads CASSFPSGGNTGELFF. DNA for the CDR3: TGTGCCAGCAGCTTCCCTAGCGGGGGAAACACCGGGGAGCTGTTTTTT.

The V call is TRBV2, the J call TRBJ1-2; D gene ambiguous. Trimming cost V 1 base and J 4 bases, with 13 bases left between them. Germline CDR1 is SNHLY and CDR2 is FYNNEI. The CDR3 runs 15 residues. The CDR3 here is CASSEGGQIPYGYTF. CDR3 coding DNA: TGTGCCAGCAGTGAAGGAGGTCAGATCCCCTATGGCTACACCTTC. The full variable domain, its missing parts supplied by reference TRBV2 and TRBJ1-2, is EPEVTQTPSHQVTQMGQEVILRCVPISNHLYFYWYRQILGQKVEFLVSFYNNEISEKSEIFDDQFSVERPDGSNFTLKIRSTKLEDSAMYFCASSEGGQIPYGYTFGSGTRLTVV.

The CDR3 DNA sequence: TGTGCCAGCAGCCAAGTGCCGGGTTCGAGCTATGGCTACACCTTC. Its protein product is CASSQVPGSSYGYTF. This chain connects TRBV3-1 (or the pseudogene TRBV3-2) to TRBJ1-2, with D uncertain. Trimming cost V 1 base and J 4 bases, with 13 bases left between them. The CDR3 is 15 residues long. CDR1 and CDR2 (germline): LGHDT, YNNKEL (reference sequence).

The rearrangement links TRBV10-3 to TRBJ2-3, with TRBD1 matching over 7 bases. Trimming took 2 bases from V and 6 from J; bases not matched to a gene: 11. Germline V gene lookup returns CDR1 ENHRY and CDR2 SYGVKD. The CDR3 length is 16 residues. The CDR3 region is CAISEDRVTGRDTQYF. Written as DNA, the CDR3 is TGTGCCATCAGTGAGGACAGGGTAACCGGACGTGATACGCAGTATTTT.

V gene TRBV19 combines with J gene TRBJ1-6; TRBD1 matches 11 bases. This CDR3 comprises 17 residues. Trimming cost V 2 bases and J 8 bases; bases outside gene matches: 8. Germline V gene data show CDR1 as LNHDA and CDR2 as SQIVND (reference sequence). The CDR3: CASSISGQGAIHSPLHF. The CDR3 region has the DNA TGTGCCAGTAGTATATCAGGACAGGGGGCGATTCATTCACCCCTCCACTTT. Filled out from reference TRBV19 and TRBJ1-6, the complete variable domain reads DGGITQSPKYLFRKEGQNVTLSCEQNLNHDAMYWYRQDPGQGLRLIYYSQIVNDFQKGDIAEGYSVSREKKESFPLTVTSAQKNPTAFYLCASSISGQGAIHSPLHFGNGTRLTVT.